This T cell receptor beta chain is from a study of PD-1 blockade in mismatch repair-deficient tumors. Study outcomes and limitations: Tumor-resident clones, often undetectable pretreatment in blood, expanded then contracted after pembrolizumab.

In the case of this clone: No antigen is known for it.

Germline CDR1 reads SGHNT; CDR2 reads YYREEE (reference sequence). The CDR3 is made up of 16 amino acids. V lost 3 bases to trimming and J lost 5 bases, with 20 bases between them. Mismatch repair deficiency was confirmed in all patients, by PCR or immunohistochemistry. TCRs were sequenced from a few patients responding to pembrolizumab. Only in-frame clones appear in the TCRdb table, and some are missing; sequencing was by immunoSEQ multiplex PCR. The data show approximately 110,000 clones, with around three quarters seen just once and roughly 4.5% held by the top ten. Source: peripheral blood, taken approximately 60 weeks after starting pembrolizumab. This TCR was sampled from an adult with mismatch repair-deficient cancer. The V gene is TRBV5-4, the J gene TRBJ2-5, with D unresolved. This chain's CDR3 is CASSSPKSPDGETQYF. The CDR3 nucleotides read TGTGCCAGCAGCTCCCCTAAATCCCCTGACGGGGAGACCCAGTACTTC.